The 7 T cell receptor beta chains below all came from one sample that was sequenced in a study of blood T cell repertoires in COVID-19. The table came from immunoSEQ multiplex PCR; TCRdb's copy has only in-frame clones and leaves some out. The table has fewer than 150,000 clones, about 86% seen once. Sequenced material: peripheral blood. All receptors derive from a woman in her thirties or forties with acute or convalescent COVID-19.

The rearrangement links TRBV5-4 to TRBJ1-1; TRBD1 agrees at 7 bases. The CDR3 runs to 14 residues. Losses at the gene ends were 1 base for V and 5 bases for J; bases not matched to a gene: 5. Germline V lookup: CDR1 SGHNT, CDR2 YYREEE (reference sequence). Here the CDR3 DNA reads TGTGCCAGCAGCTTGACAGGGGTTTTTACTGAAGCTTTCTTT. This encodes CASSLTGVFTEAFF.

CDR3 nucleotides: TGTGCCAGCAGCTTGCGGGGGGCCCTCTACAATGAGCAGTTCTTC. Amino acid sequence: CASSLRGALYNEQFF. J is TRBJ2-1 and V is TRBV7-3, with 8 bases identical to TRBD2. The CDR3 is made up of 15 amino acids. Per the germline V gene, CDR1 is SGHTA and CDR2 is FQGTGA. After removal of 3 bases from V and 3 bases from J, the junction contained 4 bases not matched to a gene.

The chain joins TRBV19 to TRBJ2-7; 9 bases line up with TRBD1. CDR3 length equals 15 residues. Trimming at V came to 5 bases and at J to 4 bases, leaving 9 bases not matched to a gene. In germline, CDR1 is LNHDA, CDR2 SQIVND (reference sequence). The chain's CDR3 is CASSDGGQGPYEQYF. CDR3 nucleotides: TGTGCCAGTAGTGACGGGGGACAGGGTCCGTACGAGCAGTACTTC.

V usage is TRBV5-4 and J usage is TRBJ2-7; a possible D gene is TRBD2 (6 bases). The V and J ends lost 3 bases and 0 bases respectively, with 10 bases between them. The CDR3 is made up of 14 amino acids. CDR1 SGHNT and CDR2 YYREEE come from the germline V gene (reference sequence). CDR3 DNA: TGTGCCAGCAGCTATGGCGGGACCTCCTACGAGCAGTACTTC. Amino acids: CASSYGGTSYEQYF.

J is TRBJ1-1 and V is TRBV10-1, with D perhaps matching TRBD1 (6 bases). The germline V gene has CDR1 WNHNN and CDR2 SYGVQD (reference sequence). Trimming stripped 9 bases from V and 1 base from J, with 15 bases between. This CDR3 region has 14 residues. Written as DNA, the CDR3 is TGCGCCAGGGCACCGGGGGGCCGGAACACTGAAGCTTTCTTT. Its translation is CARAPGGRNTEAFF.

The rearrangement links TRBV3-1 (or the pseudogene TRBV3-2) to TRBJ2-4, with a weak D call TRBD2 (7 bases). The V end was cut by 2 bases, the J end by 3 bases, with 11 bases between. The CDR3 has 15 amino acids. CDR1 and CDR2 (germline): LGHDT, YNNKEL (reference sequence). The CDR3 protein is CASSQWGGFKNIQYF. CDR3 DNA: TGTGCCAGCAGCCAATGGGGGGGCTTCAAAAACATTCAGTACTTC.

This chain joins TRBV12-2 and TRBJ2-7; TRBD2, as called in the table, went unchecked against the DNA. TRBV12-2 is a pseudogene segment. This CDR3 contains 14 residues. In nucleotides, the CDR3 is TGTGCAAGTCGCAATCGGACTGCCTGGGACGAGCAGTACTTC. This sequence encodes CASRNRTAWDEQYF.